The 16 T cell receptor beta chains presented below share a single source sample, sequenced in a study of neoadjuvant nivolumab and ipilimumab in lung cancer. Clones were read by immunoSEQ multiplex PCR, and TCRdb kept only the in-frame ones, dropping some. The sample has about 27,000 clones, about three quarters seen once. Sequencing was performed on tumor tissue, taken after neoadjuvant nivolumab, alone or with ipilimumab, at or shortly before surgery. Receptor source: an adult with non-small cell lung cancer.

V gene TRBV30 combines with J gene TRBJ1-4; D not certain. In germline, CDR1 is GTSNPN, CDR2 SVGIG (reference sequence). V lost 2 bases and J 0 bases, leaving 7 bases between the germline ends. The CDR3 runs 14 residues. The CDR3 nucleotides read TGTGCCTGGAGTAAAAGCGCAACTAATGAAAAACTGTTTTTT. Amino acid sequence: CAWSKSATNEKLFF.

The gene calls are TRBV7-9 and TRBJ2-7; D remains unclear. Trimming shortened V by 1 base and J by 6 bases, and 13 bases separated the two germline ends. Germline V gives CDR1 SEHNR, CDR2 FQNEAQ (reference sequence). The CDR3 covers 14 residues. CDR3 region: CASSLVRGPGEQYF. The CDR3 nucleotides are TGTGCCAGCAGCTTAGTTCGTGGTCCGGGCGAGCAGTACTTC.

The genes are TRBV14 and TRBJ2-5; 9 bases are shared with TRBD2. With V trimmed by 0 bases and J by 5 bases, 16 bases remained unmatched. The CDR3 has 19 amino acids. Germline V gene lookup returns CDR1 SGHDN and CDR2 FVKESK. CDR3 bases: TGTGCCAGCAGCCAAGACCGCAATCTCGGGCTAGCGGGGAAGGAGACCCAGTACTTC. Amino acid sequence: CASSQDRNLGLAGKETQYF. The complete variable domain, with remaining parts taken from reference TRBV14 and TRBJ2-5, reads EAGVTQFPSHSVIEKGQTVTLRCDPISGHDNLYWYRRVMGKEIKFLLHFVKESKQDESGMPNNRFLAERTGGTYSTLKVQPAELEDSGVYFCASSQDRNLGLAGKETQYFGPGTRLLVL.

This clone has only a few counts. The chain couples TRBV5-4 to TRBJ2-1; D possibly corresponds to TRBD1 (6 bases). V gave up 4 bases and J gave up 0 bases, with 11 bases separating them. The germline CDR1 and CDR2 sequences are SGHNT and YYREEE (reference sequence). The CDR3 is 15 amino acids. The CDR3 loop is CASSPGQSSYNEQFF. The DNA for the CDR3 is TGTGCCAGCAGCCCGGGACAAAGCTCCTACAATGAGCAGTTCTTC.

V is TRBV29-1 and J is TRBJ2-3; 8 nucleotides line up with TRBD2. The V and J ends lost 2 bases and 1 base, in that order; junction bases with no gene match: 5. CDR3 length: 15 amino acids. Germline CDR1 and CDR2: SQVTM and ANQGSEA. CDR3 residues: CSVESQAGGTDTQYF. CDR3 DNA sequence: TGCAGCGTTGAAAGTCAAGCGGGGGGCACAGATACGCAGTATTTT.

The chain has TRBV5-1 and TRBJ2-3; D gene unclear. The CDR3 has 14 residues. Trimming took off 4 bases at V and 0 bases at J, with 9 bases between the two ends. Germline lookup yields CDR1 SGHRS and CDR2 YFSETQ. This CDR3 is CASSLISSTDTQYF. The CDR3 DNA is TGCGCCAGCAGCCTGATCTCTAGCACAGATACGCAGTATTTT.

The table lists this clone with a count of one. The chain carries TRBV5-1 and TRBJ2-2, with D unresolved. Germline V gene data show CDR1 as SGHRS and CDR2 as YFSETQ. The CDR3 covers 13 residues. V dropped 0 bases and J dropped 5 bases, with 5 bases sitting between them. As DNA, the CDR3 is TGCGCCAGCAGCTTGGGACAAACCGGGGAGCTGTTTTTT. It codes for CASSLGQTGELFF. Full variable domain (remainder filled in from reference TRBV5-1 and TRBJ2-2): KAGVTQTPRYLIKTRGQQVTLSCSPISGHRSVSWYQQTPGQGLQFLFEYFSETQRNKGNFPGRFSGRQFSNSRSEMNVSTLELGDSALYLCASSLGQTGELFFGEGSRLTVL.

The CDR3 loop is CASSLTSGLHSPLHF. The CDR3 DNA sequence: TGTGCCAGCAGCCTCACATCCGGATTACATTCACCCCTCCACTTT. This chain connects TRBV7-3 to TRBJ1-6; D unclear. Deletions cut 5 bases from V and 8 bases from J, with 16 bases between. CDR3 size: 15 residues. Germline-derived CDR1 and CDR2 are SGHTA and FQGTGA.

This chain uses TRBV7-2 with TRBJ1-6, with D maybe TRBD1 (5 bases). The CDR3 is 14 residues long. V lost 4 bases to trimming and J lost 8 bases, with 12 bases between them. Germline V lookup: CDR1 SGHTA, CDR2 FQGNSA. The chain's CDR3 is CASSSRDSYSPLHF. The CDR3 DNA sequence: TGTGCCAGCAGCTCCCGGGACTCATATTCACCCCTCCACTTT.

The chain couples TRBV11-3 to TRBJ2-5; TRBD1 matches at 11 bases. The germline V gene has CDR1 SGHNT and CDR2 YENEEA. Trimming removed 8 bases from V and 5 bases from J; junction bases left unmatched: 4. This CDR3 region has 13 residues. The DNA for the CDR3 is TGTGCCAGCGGGACAGGGGGTGGGGAGACCCAGTACTTC. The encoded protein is CASGTGGGETQYF.

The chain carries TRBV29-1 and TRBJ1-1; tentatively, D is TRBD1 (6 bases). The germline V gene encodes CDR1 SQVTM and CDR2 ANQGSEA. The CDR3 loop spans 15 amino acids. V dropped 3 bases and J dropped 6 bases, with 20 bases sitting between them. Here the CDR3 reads CSVERTAGGISEAFF. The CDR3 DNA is TGCAGCGTTGAGAGGACAGCGGGGGGTATCTCTGAAGCTTTCTTT.

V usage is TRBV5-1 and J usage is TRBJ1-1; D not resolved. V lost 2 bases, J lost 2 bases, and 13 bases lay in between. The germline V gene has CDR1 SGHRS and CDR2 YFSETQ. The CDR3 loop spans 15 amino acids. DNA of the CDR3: TGCGCCAGCAGCTTTGCGACCGCCGGAAACACTGAAGCTTTCTTT. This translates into CASSFATAGNTEAFF.

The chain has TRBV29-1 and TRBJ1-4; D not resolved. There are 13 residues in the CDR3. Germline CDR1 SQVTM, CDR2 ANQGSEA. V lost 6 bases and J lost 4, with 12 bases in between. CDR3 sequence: CSVSQRVNEKLFF. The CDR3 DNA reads TGCAGCGTGTCCCAAAGAGTTAATGAAAAACTGTTTTTT.

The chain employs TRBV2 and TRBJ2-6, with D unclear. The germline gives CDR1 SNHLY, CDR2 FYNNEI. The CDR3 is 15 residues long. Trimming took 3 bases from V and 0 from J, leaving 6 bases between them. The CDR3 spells CASSDLDSGANVLTF. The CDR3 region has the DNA TGTGCCAGCAGTGACTTGGACTCTGGGGCCAACGTCCTGACTTTC.

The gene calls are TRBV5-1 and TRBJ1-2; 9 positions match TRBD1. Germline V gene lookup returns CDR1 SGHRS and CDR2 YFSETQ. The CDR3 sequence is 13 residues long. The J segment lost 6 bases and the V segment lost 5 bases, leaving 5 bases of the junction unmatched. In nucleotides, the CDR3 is TGCGCCAGCAGTGGACAGGGGATCGATGGCTACACCTTC. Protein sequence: CASSGQGIDGYTF.

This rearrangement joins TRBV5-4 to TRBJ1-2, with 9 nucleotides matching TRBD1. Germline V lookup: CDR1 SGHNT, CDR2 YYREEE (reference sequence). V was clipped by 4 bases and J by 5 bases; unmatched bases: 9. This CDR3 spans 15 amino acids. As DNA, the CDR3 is TGTGCCAGCAGCCAGACAGGGGGAAATGTTTATGGCTACACCTTC. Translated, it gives CASSQTGGNVYGYTF.